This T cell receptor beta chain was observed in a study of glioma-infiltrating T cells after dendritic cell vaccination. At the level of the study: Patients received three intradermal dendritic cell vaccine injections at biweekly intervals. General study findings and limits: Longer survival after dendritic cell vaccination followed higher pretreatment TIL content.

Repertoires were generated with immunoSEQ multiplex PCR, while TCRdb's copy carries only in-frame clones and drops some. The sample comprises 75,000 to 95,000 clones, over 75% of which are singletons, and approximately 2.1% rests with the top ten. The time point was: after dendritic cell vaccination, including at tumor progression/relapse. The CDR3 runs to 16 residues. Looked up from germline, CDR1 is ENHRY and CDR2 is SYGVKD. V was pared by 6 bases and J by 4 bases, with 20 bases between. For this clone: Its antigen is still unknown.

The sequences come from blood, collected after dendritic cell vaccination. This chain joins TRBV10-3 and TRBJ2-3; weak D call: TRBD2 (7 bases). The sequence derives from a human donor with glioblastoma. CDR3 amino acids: CAIRPAVGGAPDTQYF. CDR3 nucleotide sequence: TGTGCCATCAGACCCGCTGTAGGGGGGGCCCCAGATACGCAGTATTTT.